These T cell receptor beta chains were read from a single sample in a study of CD8 T cells in Susac syndrome. TCRdb ran MiXCR on the immunoSEQ multiplex PCR reads and lists one entry per CDR3 protein. The sample holds around 150,000 distinct CDR3 sequences, approximately 95% seen once. Sequencing input: CD4+ T cells from PBMCs. The receptor source for this set is a human donor with multiple sclerosis. The CDR3 runs from the conserved cysteine through the conserved F or W. A D gene is named only where the DNA matches it firmly. Part of the rows lack a size; the others show once, few, many or a class for expanded clones.

length: 12; D: NA; J: TRBJ1-2; V: TRBV12-3/TRBV12-4; size: NA; DNA: TGTGCCAGCAGTTTGGCGGGTCGAGGCTACACCTTC; CDR3: CASSLAGRGYTF
length: 15; D: NA; J: TRBJ2-7; V: TRBV5-1; size: NA; DNA: TGCGCCAGCAGTCTCTCGGGACAAAATTCCTACGAGCAGTACTTC; CDR3: CASSLSGQNSYEQYF
length: 14; D: NA; J: TRBJ1-6; V: TRBV27; size: NA; DNA: TGTGCCAGCAGCCCCCCTCTCGATAATTCACCCCTCCACTTT; CDR3: CASSPPLDNSPLHF
length: 15; D: NA; J: TRBJ2-3; V: TRBV4-3; size: once; DNA: TGCGCCAGCAGCCAAGGGGCTAGCAGAACGGGCACGCAGTATTTT; CDR3: CASSQGASRTGTQYF
length: 16; D: TRBD1; J: TRBJ1-3; V: TRBV7-6; size: NA; DNA: TGTGCCAGCAGCTTACGACAGGGGTCCTCTGGAAACACCATATATTTT; CDR3: CASSLRQGSSGNTIYF
length: 15; D: NA; J: TRBJ2-3; V: TRBV5-4; size: NA; DNA: TGTGCCAGCAGCCTGGATGGCGGGGTGGGCGATACGCAGTATTTT; CDR3: CASSLDGGVGDTQYF
length: 12; D: NA; J: TRBJ1-1; V: TRBV5-1; size: NA; DNA: TGCGCCAGCAGCACCGGACACCCTGAAGCTTTCTTT; CDR3: CASSTGHPEAFF
length: 15; D: NA; J: TRBJ1-1; V: TRBV5-1; size: NA; DNA: TGCGCCAGCAGCTTAAGGGGCCTCCGGGGAACTGAAGCTTTCTTT; CDR3: CASSLRGLRGTEAFF
length: 16; D: NA; J: TRBJ1-3; V: TRBV6-2/TRBV6-3; size: NA; DNA: TGTGCCAGCAGCCCCGGGACCGCAGCCTCTGGAAACACCATATATTTT; CDR3: CASSPGTAASGNTIYF
length: 16; D: TRBD1; J: TRBJ2-5; V: TRBV11-2; size: NA; DNA: TGTGCCAGCAGCACGTGGACCGGGACAGAACAAGAGACCCAGTACTTC; CDR3: CASSTWTGTEQETQYF
length: 14; D: NA; J: TRBJ1-2; V: TRBV7-9; size: NA; DNA: TGTGCCAGCACCAGACAGGAAACTAACTATGGCTACACCTTC; CDR3: CASTRQETNYGYTF
length: 11; D: TRBD1; J: TRBJ2-4; V: TRBV30; size: NA; DNA: TGTGCCTGGGGACAGGGGGACATTCAGTACTTC; CDR3: CAWGQGDIQYF
length: 12; D: NA; J: TRBJ2-1; V: TRBV20-1; size: once; DNA: TGCAGTGCTAGGGAGGTTATCAATGAGCAGTTCTTC; CDR3: CSAREVINEQFF
length: 16; D: TRBD2; J: TRBJ2-1; V: TRBV5-4; size: NA; DNA: TGTGCCAGCAGCCGTATTAGCGGGAGGAATTCCAATGAGCAGTTCTTC; CDR3: CASSRISGRNSNEQFF
length: 12; D: TRBD1; J: TRBJ2-7; V: TRBV29-1; size: NA; DNA: TGCAGCGTGGGGGACAGAGTCTACGAGCAGTACTTC; CDR3: CSVGDRVYEQYF
length: 15; D: TRBD2; J: TRBJ2-1; V: TRBV15; size: once; DNA: TGTGCCACCAGCCCGGAACTAGCGGCCTTCAATGAGCAGTTCTTC; CDR3: CATSPELAAFNEQFF
length: 16; D: NA; J: TRBJ1-2; V: TRBV6-5; size: NA; DNA: TGTGCCAGCAGTTACTCGAATCCCGGGGCTAACTATGGCTACACCTTC; CDR3: CASSYSNPGANYGYTF
length: 13; D: NA; J: TRBJ2-2; V: TRBV9; size: NA; DNA: TGTGCCAGCAGCGCAAGGGGGTCCGGGGAGCTGTTTTTT; CDR3: CASSARGSGELFF
length: 14; D: NA; J: TRBJ2-3; V: TRBV30; size: NA; DNA: TGTGCCTGGGGAGCGGGCCTAAGCACAGATACGCAGTATTTT; CDR3: CAWGAGLSTDTQYF
length: 12; D: NA; J: TRBJ2-2; V: TRBV12-3/TRBV12-4; size: NA; DNA: TGTGCCAGCAGGGAAATGACCGGGGAGCTGTTTTTT; CDR3: CASREMTGELFF
length: 12; D: NA; J: TRBJ2-4; V: TRBV2; size: NA; DNA: TGTGCCAGCAGTGTCCGGGCAAACATTCAGTACTTC; CDR3: CASSVRANIQYF
length: 13; D: NA; J: TRBJ2-3; V: TRBV6-2/TRBV6-3; size: NA; DNA: TGTGCCAGCAGTTACTCGAGTGCAGATACGCAGTATTTT; CDR3: CASSYSSADTQYF
length: 15; D: NA; J: TRBJ2-2; V: TRBV7-8; size: NA; DNA: TGTGCCAGCAGCTTAGCTGCGTCCCGCACCGGGGAGCTGTTTTTT; CDR3: CASSLAASRTGELFF
length: 14; D: NA; J: TRBJ2-2; V: TRBV25-1; size: NA; DNA: TGTGCCAGCAGTACGACAGCGAACACCGGGGAGCTGTTTTTT; CDR3: CASSTTANTGELFF
length: 14; D: NA; J: TRBJ2-7; V: TRBV27; size: NA; DNA: TGTGCCAGCAGTTGGGGACGGGAATCCTACGAGCAGTACTTC; CDR3: CASSWGRESYEQYF
length: 15; D: TRBD2; J: TRBJ2-5; V: TRBV7-6; size: NA; DNA: TGTGCCAGCAGCTTCCGGACTAGGGCAGAAGAGACCCAGTACTTC; CDR3: CASSFRTRAEETQYF
length: 13; D: NA; J: TRBJ1-1; V: TRBV6-6; size: NA; DNA: TGTGCCAGCAACCTAAAGGGAAATACTGAAGCTTTCTTT; CDR3: CASNLKGNTEAFF
length: 12; D: NA; J: TRBJ2-7; V: TRBV29-1; size: NA; DNA: TGCAGCGTTTTCGGAAGCTCCTACGAGCAGTACTTC; CDR3: CSVFGSSYEQYF
length: 12; D: NA; J: TRBJ2-7; V: TRBV2; size: NA; DNA: TGTGCCAGCAAAGGACGGACGTGGGAGCAGTACTTC; CDR3: CASKGRTWEQYF
length: 11; D: NA; J: TRBJ1-1; V: TRBV29-1; size: few; DNA: TGCAGCGTTTCGGGAGGATCTGAAGCTTTCTTT; CDR3: CSVSGGSEAFF
length: 13; D: TRBD1; J: TRBJ2-4; V: TRBV27; size: NA; DNA: TGTGCCAGCAGTTTGACAGGGGGGAACATTCAGTACTTC; CDR3: CASSLTGGNIQYF
length: 15; D: TRBD2; J: TRBJ2-1; V: TRBV20-1; size: NA; DNA: TGCAGTGCTAGACGCTCGGGTAGCGGGAGGTTTGAGCAGTTCTTC; CDR3: CSARRSGSGRFEQFF
length: 12; D: NA; J: TRBJ2-7; V: TRBV7-9; size: NA; DNA: TGTGCCAGCAGCCAGGTTGGAGACGAGCAGTACTTC; CDR3: CASSQVGDEQYF
length: 12; D: NA; J: TRBJ1-2; V: TRBV12-3/TRBV12-4; size: NA; DNA: TGTGCCAGCACTGCCAGAGGGGATGGCTACACCTTC; CDR3: CASTARGDGYTF
length: 15; D: TRBD1; J: TRBJ2-1; V: TRBV4-1; size: once; DNA: TGCGCCAGCAGCCAAGATGACAGGACAGGGAGTGAGCAGTTCTTC; CDR3: CASSQDDRTGSEQFF
length: 15; D: NA; J: TRBJ2-7; V: TRBV10-3; size: NA; DNA: TGTGCCATCAGTGAGTCGCCTAGCGTCTCCTACGAGCAGTACTTC; CDR3: CAISESPSVSYEQYF
length: 13; D: NA; J: TRBJ2-7; V: TRBV7-9; size: once; DNA: TGTGCCAGCAGCTTAGGCGCAATCTACGAGCAGTACTTC; CDR3: CASSLGAIYEQYF
length: 13; D: NA; J: TRBJ2-7; V: TRBV6-2/TRBV6-3; size: NA; DNA: TGTGCCAGCAGGGCAGGAGAAACCTACGAGCAGTACTTC; CDR3: CASRAGETYEQYF
length: 14; D: TRBD1; J: TRBJ2-7; V: TRBV6-5; size: NA; DNA: TGTGCCAGCAGGCCTAGGGGACAGGGGTACGAGCAGTACTTC; CDR3: CASRPRGQGYEQYF
length: 17; D: TRBD1; J: TRBJ2-2; V: TRBV15; size: NA; DNA: TGTGCCACCAGCAGAAATATACCGGGACAGGTCCCCGGGGAGCTGTTTTTT; CDR3: CATSRNIPGQVPGELFF
length: 17; D: TRBD2; J: TRBJ2-3; V: TRBV5-4; size: NA; DNA: TGTGCCAGCAGCTTAAATGGTGCCCGGGGGGGCACAGATACGCAGTATTTT; CDR3: CASSLNGARGGTDTQYF
length: 12; D: TRBD2; J: TRBJ2-7; V: TRBV18; size: NA; DNA: TGTGCCAGCTCACCGGGGGGGGACGAGCAGTACTTC; CDR3: CASSPGGDEQYF
length: 11; D: TRBD1; J: TRBJ1-1; V: TRBV28; size: NA; DNA: TGTGCCAGCACTATCCGGGACAGAGCTTTCTTT; CDR3: CASTIRDRAFF
length: 16; D: TRBD2; J: TRBJ2-5; V: TRBV4-1; size: few; DNA: TGCGCCAGCAGCCAAGCACCCACTAGCGGACAAGAGACCCAGTACTTC; CDR3: CASSQAPTSGQETQYF
length: 15; D: TRBD2; J: TRBJ2-7; V: TRBV2; size: NA; DNA: TGTGCCAGCAGAAGCAGGACTAGCGGGAGTACCGAGCAGTACTTC; CDR3: CASRSRTSGSTEQYF